Listed below are T cell receptor beta chains from one sample, sequenced in a study of T cell changes during pregnancy in multiple sclerosis. Sequencing used immunoSEQ multiplex PCR; TCRdb keeps in-frame clones, though not all of them. The repertoire holds approximately 65,000 clones, with approximately 91% as singletons. Sequenced here: CD4+ T cells from peripheral blood mononuclear cells, sampled in the first trimester of pregnancy. The origin of the receptors is a female donor with multiple sclerosis, enrolled in a pregnancy study. Each CDR3 is given with its conserved first and last residue. D genes are given only for firm matches. Rows may omit the clone size; those that give it use once, few, many or a size class.

size: NA
D: NA
V: TRBV19
J: TRBJ2-5
DNA: TGTGCCAGTAGTATAGCAGGGGTGGGGGAGACCCAGTACTTC
CDR3: CASSIAGVGETQYF

size: NA
D: NA
V: TRBV19
J: TRBJ1-2
DNA: TGTGCCAGTAGGATGCAGGAAATCCGGGGCTATGGCTACACCTTC
CDR3: CASRMQEIRGYGYTF

size: NA
D: NA
V: TRBV11-2
J: TRBJ2-7
DNA: TGTGCCAGCAGCTTAGGAGGCGGTCGCCGGCAGTACTTC
CDR3: CASSLGGGRRQYF

size: NA
D: TRBD1
V: TRBV6-1
J: TRBJ1-4
DNA: TGTGCCAGCAGGCTCGGGACAGGGTTAGAAAAACTGTTTTTT
CDR3: CASRLGTGLEKLFF

size: NA
D: NA
V: TRBV5-4
J: TRBJ2-1
DNA: TGTGCCAGCAGCTTGGCGCGGCGGCAGATCAATGAGCAGTTCTTC
CDR3: CASSLARRQINEQFF

size: once
D: TRBD1
V: TRBV5-4
J: TRBJ1-4
DNA: TGTGCCAGCAGCTCCGGGACAGGGGAACGGGAAAAACTGTTTTTT
CDR3: CASSSGTGEREKLFF

size: NA
D: NA
V: TRBV19
J: TRBJ1-4
DNA: TGTGCCAGTAGTCCTTGGACTAATGACAATGAAAAACTGTTTTTT
CDR3: CASSPWTNDNEKLFF

size: NA
D: TRBD1
V: TRBV4-3
J: TRBJ1-4
DNA: TGCGCCAGCAGCCAAGACGGGACAGCTAATGAAAAACTGTTTTTT
CDR3: CASSQDGTANEKLFF

size: few
D: NA
V: TRBV29-1
J: TRBJ1-1
DNA: TGCAGCGTTGTGAAGCCATTGAACACTGAAGCTTTCTTT
CDR3: CSVVKPLNTEAFF

size: NA
D: NA
V: TRBV25-1
J: TRBJ2-5
DNA: TGTGCCAGCAGGGGGGTGGGGGGCCAAGAGACCCAGTACTTC
CDR3: CASRGVGGQETQYF

size: NA
D: TRBD1
V: TRBV7-6
J: TRBJ2-7
DNA: TGTGCCAGCAGCTTAGAGCCGGGACAGGGAATCTACGAGCAGTACTTC
CDR3: CASSLEPGQGIYEQYF

size: NA
D: NA
V: TRBV5-6
J: TRBJ1-2
DNA: TGTGCCAGCAGCTTGGGAGGAGCGGGATATGGCTACACCTTC
CDR3: CASSLGGAGYGYTF

size: NA
D: NA
V: TRBV18
J: TRBJ2-7
DNA: TGTGCCAGCTCCCCCACAGAGGGTCGCGAGCAGTACTTC
CDR3: CASSPTEGREQYF